These 27 T cell receptor beta chains share one sample of origin, sequenced in a study of cytomegalovirus exposure and HLA in healthy donors. Researchers ran the PCR with 60 Vbeta and 13 Jbeta primers. Data came from immunoSEQ multiplex PCR; TCRdb stores just in-frame clones and leaves some out. The sample has 75,000 to 100,000 clones, about 81% seen once. Source material: PBMCs. Receptor source: a young man in good health and CMV-seropositive.

The chain couples TRBV5-1 to TRBJ2-3; unclear D gene. Per germline, CDR1 SGHRS and CDR2 YFSETQ. The ends were cut back, 4 bases at V and 0 bases at J, with 3 bases in the middle. The CDR3 contains 12 residues. CDR3 sequence (DNA): TGCGCCAGCAGCCCAAGCACAGATACGCAGTATTTT. Translation gives CASSPSTDTQYF. The full variable domain, rest sourced from reference TRBV5-1 and TRBJ2-3, is KAGVTQTPRYLIKTRGQQVTLSCSPISGHRSVSWYQQTPGQGLQFLFEYFSETQRNKGNFPGRFSGRQFSNSRSEMNVSTLELGDSALYLCASSPSTDTQYFGPGTRLTVL.

The chain joins TRBV30 to TRBJ1-3; possible D gene TRBD1, 5 bases. The CDR3 is 13 residues long. Germline V gene data show CDR1 as GTSNPN and CDR2 as SVGIG (reference sequence). Trimming left V 3 bases short and J 5 bases short, with 11 bases between. The CDR3 bases are TGTGCCTGGAGGAAGGGGCTGCGAAACACCATATATTTT. It translates to CAWRKGLRNTIYF.

Here the CDR3 DNA reads TGTGCCAGCAGCGAGGACAGGGGAATAAACACCTTC. Protein product: CASSEDRGINTF. The V call is TRBV2, the J call TRBJ1-2; 9 positions match TRBD1. Germline-derived CDR1 and CDR2 are SNHLY and FYNNEI. This CDR3 is 12 amino acids long. V trimming: 6 bases; J trimming: 12 bases; junction bases outside the gene matches: 8. The entire variable domain, with the rest obtained from reference TRBV2 and TRBJ1-2, is as follows: EPEVTQTPSHQVTQMGQEVILRCVPISNHLYFYWYRQILGQKVEFLVSFYNNEISEKSEIFDDQFSVERPDGSNFTLKIRSTKLEDSAMYFCASSEDRGINTFGSGTRLTVV.

The chain couples TRBV29-1 to TRBJ1-5; no definite D call. Germline V gives CDR1 SQVTM, CDR2 ANQGSEA. With 4 bases removed from V and 0 bases from J, the gap between germline ends came to 7 bases. This CDR3 region has 13 residues. DNA of the CDR3: TGCAGCGTTGCCGCAGATAGCAATCAGCCCCAGCATTTT. As protein: CSVAADSNQPQHF.

The chain carries TRBV19 and TRBJ2-7; TRBD1 aligns across 7 bases. There are 13 residues in the CDR3. CDR1 is LNHDA and CDR2 is SQIVND in the germline V gene (reference sequence). Germline trimming cut 5 bases from V and 6 bases from J; bases unmatched to any gene: 7. DNA for the CDR3: TGTGCCAGTAGTTCCAGAGGGGGCGCCGAGCAGTACTTC. Its translation: CASSSRGGAEQYF.

The CDR3 nucleotides are TGTGCCAGCAGTGAACAGGGCGTCAGAATAGCTAACTATGGCTACACCTTC. It is translated as CASSEQGVRIANYGYTF. The chain uses TRBV6-1 and TRBJ1-2; a possible D gene is TRBD1 (5 bases). Germline assignment: CDR1 MNHNS and CDR2 SASEGT. The CDR3 is 17 residues long. V was pared by 2 bases and J by 0 bases, with 16 bases between.

V is TRBV15 and J is TRBJ2-5, with 9 positions matching TRBD2. Losses at the gene ends were 5 bases for V and 4 bases for J; bases not matched to a gene: 8. Germline V gives CDR1 LNHNV, CDR2 YYDKDF (reference sequence). CDR3 size: 15 residues. CDR3 nucleotide sequence: TGTGCCACCAGCGTACCCTTAGCGGGGGTAGAGACCCAGTACTTC. This encodes CATSVPLAGVETQYF.

V is TRBV28 and J is TRBJ2-7; TRBD1 aligns across 9 bases. Per the germline V gene, CDR1 is MDHEN and CDR2 is SYDVKM. This CDR3 comprises 14 residues. After removal of 7 bases from V and 9 bases from J, the junction contained 13 bases not matched to a gene. The CDR3 DNA sequence: TGTGCCAGCACTAGGCCGGGACAGGGTGGGAGGCAGTACTTC. This sequence encodes CASTRPGQGGRQYF.

The chain has TRBV30 and TRBJ1-1; maybe TRBD1 (5 bases). Trimming removed 1 base at V and 8 bases at J, with 8 bases between. The CDR3 is made up of 11 amino acids. The germline CDR1 and CDR2 sequences are GTSNPN and SVGIG (reference sequence). The CDR3: CAWSDSGEAFF. The CDR3 DNA is TGTGCCTGGAGTGATTCAGGGGAAGCTTTCTTT.

This chain links TRBV7-2 with TRBJ1-2; D unresolved. Germline-derived CDR1 and CDR2 are SGHTA and FQGNSA. Deletions cut 5 bases from V and 5 bases from J, with 15 bases between. There are 14 residues in the CDR3. This CDR3 is CASSPAFGDYGYTF. In DNA, the CDR3 is TGTGCCAGCAGCCCGGCGTTCGGGGATTATGGCTACACCTTC.

This chain connects TRBV10-2 to TRBJ2-5, with 7 bases that match TRBD2. Germline CDR1 and CDR2: WSHSY and SAAADI. CDR3 size: 13 residues. With 6 bases clipped from V and 4 bases from J, the junction kept 5 bases outside the gene matches. For the CDR3, the DNA is TGCGCCAGCAGGCGGGACTACAGAGAGACCCAGTACTTC. Its protein product is CASRRDYRETQYF.

V and J are TRBV5-1 and TRBJ2-5; TRBD2 aligns across 13 bases. V gave up 0 bases and J gave up 9 bases; unmatched junction bases: 11. This CDR3 contains 17 residues. Germline CDR1 and CDR2: SGHRS and YFSETQ. CDR3 protein: CASSLETSGGPGVPQYF. CDR3 sequence (DNA): TGCGCCAGCAGCTTGGAGACTAGCGGGGGGCCCGGGGTGCCCCAGTACTTC.

V gene TRBV30 combines with J gene TRBJ2-1; TRBD1 aligns across 10 bases. J gave up 9 bases and V 5 bases, and 4 bases lay outside the gene matches. Germline loops: CDR1 GTSNPN, CDR2 SVGIG (reference sequence). CDR3 size: 12 residues. CDR3 nucleotides: TGTGCCTGGGACAGGGGGCGCGCTGAGCAGTTCTTC. Translation: CAWDRGRAEQFF.

V and J are TRBV27 and TRBJ1-2; 10 positions match TRBD1. The germline CDR1 and CDR2 sequences are MNHEY and SMNVEV (reference sequence). CDR3 size: 16 residues. Germline trimming cut 3 bases from V and 1 base from J; bases unmatched to any gene: 5. The CDR3 DNA follows: TGTGCCAGCAGTTTCACGGGACAGGGGAATAACTATGGCTACACCTTC. The encoded protein is CASSFTGQGNNYGYTF.

This rearrangement joins TRBV29-1 to TRBJ2-7; no clear D gene. The germline V gene encodes CDR1 SQVTM and CDR2 ANQGSEA. The CDR3 totals 14 residues. The V and J ends lost 4 bases and 0 bases respectively, with 13 bases between them. The chain's CDR3 is CSVAPAGSSYEQYF. CDR3 nucleotide sequence: TGCAGCGTTGCCCCCGCAGGTAGCTCCTACGAGCAGTACTTC.

The chain recombines TRBV19 with TRBJ2-3; TRBD2 is a possible D gene (5 bases). The V gene lost 3 bases and the J gene lost 2 bases, with 12 bases spanning the gap. Germline V gene data show CDR1 as LNHDA and CDR2 as SQIVND (reference sequence). The CDR3 runs 15 residues. The DNA for the CDR3 is TGTGCCAGTAGTATGGGGAGTGGTAACACAGATACGCAGTATTTT. The encoded protein is CASSMGSGNTDTQYF.

This sequence joins TRBV7-8 and TRBJ2-7; the D gene is possibly TRBD1 (6 bases). CDR3 size: 13 residues. CDR1 and CDR2 (germline): SGHVS, FQNEAQ. Trimming removed 2 bases at V and 5 bases at J, with 10 bases between. CDR3 loop: CASSLSGENEQYF. CDR3 DNA sequence: TGTGCCAGCAGCTTATCAGGGGAAAACGAGCAGTACTTC.

This CDR3 reads CASSPQGQGTEAFF. The CDR3 coding sequence is TGTGCCAGCTCACCACAGGGGCAGGGCACTGAAGCTTTCTTT. The V and J genes are TRBV18 and TRBJ1-1; tentative D call: TRBD1 (5 bases). Trimming pared 1 base from V and 4 bases from J, leaving 10 bases between. The CDR3 loop spans 14 amino acids. Germline loops: CDR1 KGHSH, CDR2 LQKENI. Full variable domain (outside the CDR3, taken from reference TRBV18 and TRBJ1-1): NAGVMQNPRHLVRRRGQEARLRCSPMKGHSHVYWYRQLPEEGLKFMVYLQKENIIDESGMPKERFSAEFPKEGPSILRIQQVVRGDSAAYFCASSPQGQGTEAFFGQGTRLTVV.

J is TRBJ1-1 and V is TRBV30; D is perhaps TRBD1 (5 bases). The V and J ends lost 1 base and 11 bases respectively, with 14 bases between them. This CDR3 is 12 amino acids long. The germline gives CDR1 GTSNPN, CDR2 SVGIG (reference sequence). This CDR3 is CAWSGAGGRAFF. The DNA of the CDR3 is TGTGCCTGGAGTGGGGCGGGGGGTCGTGCTTTCTTT.

The V and J genes are TRBV7-9 and TRBJ2-4; 8 bases line up with TRBD2. The CDR3 is 12 residues long. Per the germline V gene, CDR1 is SEHNR and CDR2 is FQNEAQ (reference sequence). V shed 1 base and J 10 bases; nucleotides not matched to a gene: 0. The CDR3 sequence is CASSLGGRIQYF. The DNA of the CDR3 is TGTGCCAGCAGCTTAGGCGGGAGGATTCAGTACTTC.

This clone came up a few times. The gene calls are TRBV27 and TRBJ2-5; D possibly corresponds to TRBD1 (6 bases). Deletions cut 6 bases from V and 4 bases from J, with 12 bases between. CDR1 MNHEY and CDR2 SMNVEV come from the germline V gene (reference sequence). This CDR3 is built from 13 residues. CDR3 amino acids: CASSPGRGETQYF. CDR3 DNA sequence: TGTGCCAGCAGCCCCGGCAGGGGAGAGACCCAGTACTTC.

This clone was counted between two and nine times. J is TRBJ1-2 and V is TRBV7-8, with D possibly matching TRBD1 (5 bases). The CDR3 runs 13 residues. Germline CDR1 reads SGHVS; CDR2 reads FQNEAQ. Trimming took off 2 bases at V and 8 bases at J, with 12 bases between the two ends. CDR3 sequence (DNA): TGTGCCAGCAGCTTAAGACCGGGGGAGGGCTACACCTTC. It encodes CASSLRPGEGYTF.

This clone has only one observation. J is TRBJ2-7 and V is TRBV5-1; 10 positions match TRBD1. The CDR3 is made up of 15 amino acids. V was clipped by 3 bases and J by 6 bases; unmatched bases: 9. Looked up from germline, CDR1 is SGHRS and CDR2 is YFSETQ. Here the CDR3 DNA reads TGCGCCAGCAGCTCTGGGACAGGGGTGAGCGGCGAGCAGTACTTC. It codes for CASSSGTGVSGEQYF.

V is TRBV19 and J is TRBJ2-1, with D possibly matching TRBD2 (6 bases). Germline lookup yields CDR1 LNHDA and CDR2 SQIVND (reference sequence). Trimming took off 3 bases at V and 6 bases at J, with 15 bases between the two ends. The CDR3 is 15 residues long. The DNA of the CDR3 is TGTGCCAGTAGTATCGGGACTGCGCTGCCCAATGAGCAGTTCTTC. Protein sequence: CASSIGTALPNEQFF.

This clone was seen once. This sequence joins TRBV2 and TRBJ2-7, with 7 bases aligning to TRBD1. Per the germline V gene, CDR1 is SNHLY and CDR2 is FYNNEI. The CDR3 has 13 residues. Germline trimming cut 8 bases from V and 5 bases from J; bases unmatched to any gene: 9. CDR3 region: CASRRDSRNEQYF. The DNA for the CDR3 is TGTGCCAGCCGCCGGGACAGTAGAAACGAGCAGTACTTC.

The table lists this clone with a count of one. The chain carries TRBV11-3 and TRBJ1-1; no reliable D call. The germline V gene has CDR1 SGHNT and CDR2 YENEEA. There are 13 residues in the CDR3. Trimming took 0 bases from V and 8 from J, leaving 10 bases between them. The CDR3 sequence is CASSLDPGREAFF. The CDR3 coding sequence is TGTGCCAGCAGCTTAGATCCCGGCAGGGAAGCTTTCTTT.

The chain is built from TRBV7-9 and TRBJ2-1; no reliable D call. Between the trimmed V and J ends, which lost 5 bases and 4 bases, there was a span of 9 bases. The germline V gene has CDR1 SEHNR and CDR2 FQNEAQ (reference sequence). There are 13 residues in the CDR3. In DNA form, the CDR3 reads TGTGCCAGCAGCCCCGGTATTTACAATGAGCAGTTCTTC. As protein: CASSPGIYNEQFF.